The present entry profiles one T cell receptor beta chain with its context. Germline CDR1 and CDR2: SQVTM and ANQGSEA. Trimming cost V 7 bases and J 0 bases; bases outside gene matches: 8. CDR3 length: 15 amino acids. The data originate from a study of blood T cell repertoires in COVID-19. Study information: T cells, B-cell-depleted T cells, or PBMCs provided the cDNA or gDNA that served as material.

Authors' processing steps: It was from reference gene primer amplification that nucleated cell counts were estimated. Repertoires were generated with immunoSEQ multiplex PCR, while TCRdb's copy carries only in-frame clones and drops some. The DNA was the basis for D and trimming; V, J and clone size are from that table. The table has 150,000 to 200,000 clones, approximately 91% seen once. The chain carries TRBV29-1 and TRBJ2-7, with 11 bases aligning to TRBD1. The sequence derives from a man aged 35-49 years with acute or convalescent COVID-19. Sequenced: peripheral blood. The CDR3 coding sequence is TGCAGCGCCGTGACCGGGACAGGGGGCTCCTACGAGCAGTACTTC. This gives the protein CSAVTGTGGSYEQYF.